Sequencing of this TCR beta chain was carried out in a study of monozygotic twins with inflammatory bowel disease. The CDR3 runs 13 residues. Germline V lookup: CDR1 MNHEY, CDR2 SVGAGI. One entry per CDR3 protein, without DNA, is what TCRdb gives after re-calling the 5' RACE reads. This sample's table reports around 450,000 distinct CDR3 sequences. The chain carries TRBV6-5 and TRBJ1-2; TCRdb outputs TRBD1, but without DNA this stays unchecked. This clonotype originated in a human donor with ulcerative colitis or Crohn's disease, or a healthy co-twin of an affected twin (not recorded which). The material sequenced was blood. CDR3 residues: CASSYSQGYGYTF.